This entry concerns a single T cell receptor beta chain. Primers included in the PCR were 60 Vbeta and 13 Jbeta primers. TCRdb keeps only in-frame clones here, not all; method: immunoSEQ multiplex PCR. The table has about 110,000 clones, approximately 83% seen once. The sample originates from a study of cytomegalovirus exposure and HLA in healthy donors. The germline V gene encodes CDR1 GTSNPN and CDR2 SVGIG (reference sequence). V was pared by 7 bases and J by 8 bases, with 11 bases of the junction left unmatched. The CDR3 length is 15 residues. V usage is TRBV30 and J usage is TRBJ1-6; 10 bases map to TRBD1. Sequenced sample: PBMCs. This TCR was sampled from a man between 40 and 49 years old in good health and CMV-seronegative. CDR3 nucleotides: TGTGCCTACCGCTCGTCCGGGACAGGGGATTCACCCCTCCACTTT. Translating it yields CAYRSSGTGDSPLHF.